The 4 T cell receptor beta chains in this list originate from one sample, sequenced in a study of cytomegalovirus exposure and HLA in healthy donors. PCR primers comprised 60 Vbeta and 13 Jbeta primers. Generated by immunoSEQ multiplex PCR, the TCRdb table keeps only in-frame clones and is missing some. Among some 150,000 clones, under 80% were seen once, and the ten largest hold about 4.4%. Sequenced input: PBMCs. Source of these receptors: a man aged 35 to 55 in good health and CMV-seronegative.

The V gene is TRBV2, the J gene TRBJ1-2, with D perhaps TRBD1 (5 bases). This CDR3 spans 13 amino acids. Trimming pared 3 bases from V and 6 bases from J, leaving 11 bases between. Germline CDR1 SNHLY, CDR2 FYNNEI. This CDR3 is CASSDARVNGYTF. The CDR3 nucleotides are TGTGCCAGCAGTGACGCCAGGGTCAATGGCTACACCTTC.

This chain joins TRBV5-4 and TRBJ1-2; 8 bases agree with TRBD1. This CDR3 has 13 amino acids. In germline, CDR1 is SGHNT, CDR2 YYREEE (reference sequence). V shed 3 bases, J shed 4 bases, and the junction held 2 bases outside the gene matches. The CDR3 sequence is CASSSDRGYGYTF. The DNA of the CDR3 is TGTGCCAGCAGCTCAGACAGGGGCTATGGCTACACCTTC. Combining the CDR3 with reference TRBV5-4 and TRBJ1-2 gives the whole variable domain ETGVTQSPTHLIKTRGQQVTLRCSSQSGHNTVSWYQQALGQGPQFIFQYYREEENGRGNFPPRFSGLQFPNYSSELNVNALELDDSALYLCASSSDRGYGYTFGSGTRLTVV.

This chain uses TRBV27 with TRBJ1-5; D is possibly TRBD1 (5 bases). Germline V gives CDR1 MNHEY, CDR2 SMNVEV (reference sequence). The CDR3 is 14 residues long. V shed 2 bases and J shed 5 bases, with 10 bases lying between them. The CDR3 sequence: CASSLSGGDQPQHF. The DNA of the CDR3 is TGTGCCAGCAGTTTAAGCGGGGGTGATCAGCCCCAGCATTTT.

The V gene is TRBV2, the J gene TRBJ1-2; the match to TRBD1 covers 8 bases. CDR3 length: 13 amino acids. The V and J ends lost 5 bases and 8 bases, in that order; junction bases with no gene match: 7. Looked up from germline, CDR1 is SNHLY and CDR2 is FYNNEI. CDR3 DNA: TGTGCCAGCAGTTCAGGGGGCAGACGCGGCTACACCTTC. It specifies CASSSGGRRGYTF.